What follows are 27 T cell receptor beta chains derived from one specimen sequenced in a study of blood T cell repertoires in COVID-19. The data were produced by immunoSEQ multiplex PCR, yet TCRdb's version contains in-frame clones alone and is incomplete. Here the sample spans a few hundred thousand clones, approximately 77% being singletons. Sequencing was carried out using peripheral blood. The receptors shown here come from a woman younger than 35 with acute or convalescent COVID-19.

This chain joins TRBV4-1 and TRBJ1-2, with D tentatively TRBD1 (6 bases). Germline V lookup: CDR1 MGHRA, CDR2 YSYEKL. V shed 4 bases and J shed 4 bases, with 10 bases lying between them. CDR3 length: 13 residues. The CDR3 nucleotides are TGCGCCAGCAGCCCCGACAGGAGCTATGGCTACACCTTC. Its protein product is CASSPDRSYGYTF.

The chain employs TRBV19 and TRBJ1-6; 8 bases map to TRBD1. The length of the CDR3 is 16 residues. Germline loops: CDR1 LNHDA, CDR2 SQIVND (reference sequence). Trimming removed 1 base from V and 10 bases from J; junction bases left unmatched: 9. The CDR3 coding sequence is TGTGCCAGTAGTATAGGCACAGGGGGGTTTAGGTCACCCCTCCACTTT. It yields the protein CASSIGTGGFRSPLHF.

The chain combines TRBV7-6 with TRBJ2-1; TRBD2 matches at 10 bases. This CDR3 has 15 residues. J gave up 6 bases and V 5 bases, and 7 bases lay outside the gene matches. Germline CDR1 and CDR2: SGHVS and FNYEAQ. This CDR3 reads CASSLLAGVGNEQFF. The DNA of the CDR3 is TGTGCCAGCAGCCTTCTAGCGGGAGTTGGCAATGAGCAGTTCTTC. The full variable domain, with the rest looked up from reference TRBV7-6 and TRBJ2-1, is GAGVSQSPRYKVTKRGQDVALRCDPISGHVSLYWYRQALGQGPEFLTYFNYEAQQDKSGLPNDRFSAERPEGSISTLTIQRTEQRDSAMYRCASSLLAGVGNEQFFGPGTRLTVL.

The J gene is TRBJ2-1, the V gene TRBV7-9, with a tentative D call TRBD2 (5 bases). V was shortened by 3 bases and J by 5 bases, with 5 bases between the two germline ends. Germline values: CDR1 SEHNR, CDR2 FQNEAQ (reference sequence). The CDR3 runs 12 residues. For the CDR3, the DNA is TGTGCCAGCAGCTTCGGGAACAATGAGCAGTTCTTC. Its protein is CASSFGNNEQFF.

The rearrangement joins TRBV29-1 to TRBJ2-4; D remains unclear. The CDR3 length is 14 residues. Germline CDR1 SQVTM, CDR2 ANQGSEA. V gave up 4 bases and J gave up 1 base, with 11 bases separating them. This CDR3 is CSVAFTVAKNIQYF. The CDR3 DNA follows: TGCAGCGTTGCATTCACAGTCGCCAAAAACATTCAGTACTTC. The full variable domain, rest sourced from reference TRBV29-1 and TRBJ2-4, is SAVISQKPSRDICQRGTSLTIQCQVDSQVTMMFWYRQQPGQSLTLIATANQGSEATYESGFVIDKFPISRPNLTFSTLTVSNMSPEDSSIYLCSVAFTVAKNIQYFGAGTRLSVL.

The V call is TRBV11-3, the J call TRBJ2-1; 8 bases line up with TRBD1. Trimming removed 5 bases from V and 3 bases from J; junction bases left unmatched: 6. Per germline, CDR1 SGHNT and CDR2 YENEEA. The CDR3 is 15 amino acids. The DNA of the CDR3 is TGTGCCAGCAGCCCGGGGACAGGATACTACAATGAGCAGTTCTTC. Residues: CASSPGTGYYNEQFF.

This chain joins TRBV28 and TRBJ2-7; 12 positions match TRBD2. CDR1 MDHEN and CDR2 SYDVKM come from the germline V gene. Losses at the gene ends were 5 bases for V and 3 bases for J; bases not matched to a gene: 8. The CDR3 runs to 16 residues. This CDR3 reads CASSLTSSGRGYEQYF. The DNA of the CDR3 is TGTGCCAGCAGTCTAACTTCTAGCGGGAGGGGCTACGAGCAGTACTTC. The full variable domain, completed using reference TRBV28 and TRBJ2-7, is DVKVTQSSRYLVKRTGEKVFLECVQDMDHENMFWYRQDPGLGLRLIYFSYDVKMKEKGDIPEGYSVSREKKERFSLILESASTNQTSMYLCASSLTSSGRGYEQYFGPGTRLTVT.

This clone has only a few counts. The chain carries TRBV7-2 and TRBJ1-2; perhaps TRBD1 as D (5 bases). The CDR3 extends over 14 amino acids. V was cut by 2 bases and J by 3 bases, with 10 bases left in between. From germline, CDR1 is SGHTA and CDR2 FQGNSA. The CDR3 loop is CASSLTGGDYGYTF. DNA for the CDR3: TGTGCCAGCAGCTTAACTGGAGGGGACTATGGCTACACCTTC.

CDR3 residues: CASSRYGTNNQETQYF. CDR3 DNA sequence: TGTGCCAGCAGCCGATACGGGACTAACAATCAAGAGACCCAGTACTTC. The chain is built from TRBV14 and TRBJ2-5, with TRBD2 matching over 7 bases. The trim removed 4 bases at V and 2 bases at J, leaving 10 bases unmatched. The V gene's germline CDR1 is SGHDN and CDR2 FVKESK. The CDR3 runs to 16 residues.

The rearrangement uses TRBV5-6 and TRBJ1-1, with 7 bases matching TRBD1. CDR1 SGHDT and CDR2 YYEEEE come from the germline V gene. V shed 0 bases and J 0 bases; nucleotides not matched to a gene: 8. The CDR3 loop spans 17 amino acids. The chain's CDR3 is CASSLVKRQGMNTEAFF. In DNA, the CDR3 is TGTGCCAGCAGCTTGGTTAAAAGACAGGGCATGAACACTGAAGCTTTCTTT. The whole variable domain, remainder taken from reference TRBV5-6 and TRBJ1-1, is DAGVTQSPTHLIKTRGQQVTLRCSPKSGHDTVSWYQQALGQGPQFIFQYYEEEERQRGNFPDRFSGHQFPNYSSELNVNALLLGDSALYLCASSLVKRQGMNTEAFFGQGTRLTVV.

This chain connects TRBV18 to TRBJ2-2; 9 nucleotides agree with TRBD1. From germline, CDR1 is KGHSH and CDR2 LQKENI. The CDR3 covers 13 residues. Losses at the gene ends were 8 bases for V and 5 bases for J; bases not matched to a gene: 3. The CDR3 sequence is CASVQGATGELFF. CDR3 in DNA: TGTGCCAGCGTACAGGGGGCGACCGGGGAGCTGTTTTTT.

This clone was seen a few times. CDR3: CTSSHLGTGRQPQHF. The DNA for the CDR3 is TGCACCAGCAGCCACTTGGGAACAGGGCGACAGCCCCAGCATTTT. V usage is TRBV1 and J usage is TRBJ1-5; the table's D call, TRBD1, has no DNA check behind it. TRBV1 has pseudogene status. The CDR3 has 15 residues.

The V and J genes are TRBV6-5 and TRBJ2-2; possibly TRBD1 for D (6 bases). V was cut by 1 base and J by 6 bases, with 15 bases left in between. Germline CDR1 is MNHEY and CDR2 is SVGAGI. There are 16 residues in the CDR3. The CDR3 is CASSYYSPPGAGELFF. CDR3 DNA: TGTGCCAGCAGTTACTATAGTCCTCCAGGGGCCGGGGAGCTGTTTTTT.

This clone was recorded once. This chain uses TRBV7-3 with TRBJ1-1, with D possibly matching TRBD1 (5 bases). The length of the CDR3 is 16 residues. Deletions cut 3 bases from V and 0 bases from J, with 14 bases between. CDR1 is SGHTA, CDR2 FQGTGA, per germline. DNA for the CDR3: TGTGCCAGCAGCTTCCTGATGGGGCAGTTGAACACTGAAGCTTTCTTT. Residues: CASSFLMGQLNTEAFF.

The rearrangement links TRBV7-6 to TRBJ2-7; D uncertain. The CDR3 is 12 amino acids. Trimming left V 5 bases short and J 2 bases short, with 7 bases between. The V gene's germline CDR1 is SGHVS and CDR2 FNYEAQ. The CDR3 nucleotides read TGTGCCAGCAGCGACGACACCTACGAGCAGTACTTC. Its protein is CASSDDTYEQYF.

Written as DNA, the CDR3 is TGTGCCAGCAGCTTAGAGGGAGTTGAGCAGTTCTTC. The encoded protein is CASSLEGVEQFF. The chain joins TRBV11-2 to TRBJ2-1; perhaps TRBD2 as D (5 bases). V was pared by 0 bases and J by 9 bases, with 6 bases between. Per germline, CDR1 SGHAT and CDR2 FQNNGV. CDR3 size: 12 residues. Supplemented by reference TRBV11-2 and TRBJ2-1, the full variable domain reads EAGVAQSPRYKIIEKRQSVAFWCNPISGHATLYWYQQILGQGPKLLIQFQNNGVVDDSQLPKDRFSAERLKGVDSTLKIQPAKLEDSAVYLCASSLEGVEQFFGPGTRLTVL.

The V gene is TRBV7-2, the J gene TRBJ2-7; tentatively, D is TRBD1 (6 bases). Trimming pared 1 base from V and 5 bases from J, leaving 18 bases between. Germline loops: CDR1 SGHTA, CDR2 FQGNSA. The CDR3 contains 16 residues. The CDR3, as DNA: TGTGCCAGCAGCTTAGGGTCAAGGGGGTTAGGTCACGAGCAGTACTTC. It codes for CASSLGSRGLGHEQYF.

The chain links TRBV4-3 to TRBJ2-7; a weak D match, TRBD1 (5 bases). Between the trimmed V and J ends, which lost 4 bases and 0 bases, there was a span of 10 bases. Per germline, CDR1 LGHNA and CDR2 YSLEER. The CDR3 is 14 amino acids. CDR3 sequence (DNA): TGCGCCAGCAGCCCCCGACAGAACTCCTACGAGCAGTACTTC. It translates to CASSPRQNSYEQYF.

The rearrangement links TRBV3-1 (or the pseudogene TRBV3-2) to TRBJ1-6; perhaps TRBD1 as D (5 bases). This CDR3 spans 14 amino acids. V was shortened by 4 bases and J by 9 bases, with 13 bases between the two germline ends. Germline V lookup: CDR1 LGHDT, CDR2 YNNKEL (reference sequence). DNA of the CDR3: TGTGCCAGCAGCCCCTGGGGGGATTTTTCACCCCTCCACTTT. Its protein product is CASSPWGDFSPLHF.

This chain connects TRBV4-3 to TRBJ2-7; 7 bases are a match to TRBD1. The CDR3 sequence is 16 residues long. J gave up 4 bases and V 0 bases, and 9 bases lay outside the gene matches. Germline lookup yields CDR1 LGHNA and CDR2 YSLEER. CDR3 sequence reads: CASSQDFGGQPYEQYF. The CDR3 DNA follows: TGCGCCAGCAGCCAAGATTTTGGGGGACAGCCTTACGAGCAGTACTTC.

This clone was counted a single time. CDR3 sequence reads: CASSLGQGARAFF. The DNA of the CDR3 is TGTGCCAGCAGTTTAGGTCAGGGGGCTAGAGCTTTCTTT. The chain couples TRBV27 to TRBJ1-1; 8 bases map to TRBD1. The germline gives CDR1 MNHEY, CDR2 SMNVEV (reference sequence). V lost 2 bases, J lost 10 bases, and 6 bases stayed unmatched. CDR3 length equals 13 residues.

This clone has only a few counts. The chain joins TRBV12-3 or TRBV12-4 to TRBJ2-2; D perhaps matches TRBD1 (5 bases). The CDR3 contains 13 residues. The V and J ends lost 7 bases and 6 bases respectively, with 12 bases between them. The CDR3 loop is CASTPQVPGELFF. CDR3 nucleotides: TGTGCCAGCACTCCACAGGTCCCCGGGGAGCTGTTTTTT.

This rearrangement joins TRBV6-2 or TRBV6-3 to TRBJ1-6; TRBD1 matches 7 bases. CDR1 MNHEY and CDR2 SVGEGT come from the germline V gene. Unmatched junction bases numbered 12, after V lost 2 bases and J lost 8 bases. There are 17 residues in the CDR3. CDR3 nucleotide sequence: TGTGCCAGCAGTTACCCCCGACAGGGCGGACCACATTCACCCCTCCACTTT. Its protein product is CASSYPRQGGPHSPLHF.

In nucleotides, the CDR3 is TGTGCCAGCAGCATGCGGGAATCCGGAAACACCATATATTTT. This sequence encodes CASSMRESGNTIYF. The rearrangement links TRBV28 to TRBJ1-3; D gene unclear. V was shortened by 6 bases and J by 4 bases, with 13 bases between the two germline ends. Per the germline V gene, CDR1 is MDHEN and CDR2 is SYDVKM. CDR3 length equals 14 residues. The full variable domain, its missing parts supplied by reference TRBV28 and TRBJ1-3, is DVKVTQSSRYLVKRTGEKVFLECVQDMDHENMFWYRQDPGLGLRLIYFSYDVKMKEKGDIPEGYSVSREKKERFSLILESASTNQTSMYLCASSMRESGNTIYFGEGSWLTVV.

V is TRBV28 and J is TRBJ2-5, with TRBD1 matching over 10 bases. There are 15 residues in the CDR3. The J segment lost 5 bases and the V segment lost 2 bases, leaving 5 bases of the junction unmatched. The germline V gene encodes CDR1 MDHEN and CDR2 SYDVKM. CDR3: CASSLRQGATETQYF. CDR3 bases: TGTGCCAGCAGTTTAAGACAGGGGGCTACGGAGACCCAGTACTTC.

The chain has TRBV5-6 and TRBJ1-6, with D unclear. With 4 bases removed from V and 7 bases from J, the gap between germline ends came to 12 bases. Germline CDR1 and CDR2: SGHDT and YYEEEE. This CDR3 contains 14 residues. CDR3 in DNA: TGTGCCAGCAGCCGCTCTCGACTGAATTCACCCCTCCACTTT. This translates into CASSRSRLNSPLHF.

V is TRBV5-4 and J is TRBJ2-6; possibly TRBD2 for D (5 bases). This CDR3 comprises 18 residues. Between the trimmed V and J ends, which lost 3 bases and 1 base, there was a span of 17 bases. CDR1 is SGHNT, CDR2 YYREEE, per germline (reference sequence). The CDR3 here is CASSSTREWRSGANVLTF. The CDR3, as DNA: TGTGCCAGCAGCTCGACACGGGAATGGAGGTCTGGGGCCAACGTCCTGACTTTC. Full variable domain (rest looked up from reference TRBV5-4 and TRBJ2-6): ETGVTQSPTHLIKTRGQQVTLRCSSQSGHNTVSWYQQALGQGPQFIFQYYREEENGRGNFPPRFSGLQFPNYSSELNVNALELDDSALYLCASSSTREWRSGANVLTFGAGSRLTVL.